The rows below give T cell receptor beta chains drawn from one sample of a study of regulatory T cells in long-lasting Graves disease. TCRdb re-analysed the multiplex PCR reads in MiXCR, keeping a single row per CDR3 protein. The sample has nearly 350,000 distinct CDR3 sequences, about 19% seen once. The sequences come from peripheral blood mononuclear cells (PBMCs), collected when the disease was refractory, from a patient treated with antithyroid drugs. All receptors derive from a female donor with Graves disease. Both conserved end residues are part of each CDR3. The D gene is left open where the match is weak. Clone size appears in some rows only: once, few, many, or a class for an expanded clone.

len: 12
d_gene: .
j_gene: TRBJ1-2
abundance: .
v_gene: TRBV6-4
CDR3nt: TGTGCCAGCAGTGACGATCTAGGTGGCTACACCTTC
CDR3aa: CASSDDLGGYTF

len: 15
d_gene: .
j_gene: TRBJ1-1
abundance: .
v_gene: TRBV11-2
CDR3nt: TGTGCCAGCATCCAGGGGCGGTGGGGGACCACTGAAGCTTCCTTT
CDR3aa: CASIQGRWGTTEASF

len: 14
d_gene: TRBD2
j_gene: TRBJ2-5
abundance: many
v_gene: TRBV10-3
CDR3nt: TGTGCCATCAGTAACGCGGGAGGGCAAGAGACCCAGTACTTC
CDR3aa: CAISNAGGQETQYF

len: 13
d_gene: .
j_gene: TRBJ1-1
abundance: .
v_gene: TRBV10-3
CDR3nt: TGTACCATCAGTGGGGGGCTCAACACTGAAGCTTTCTTT
CDR3aa: CTISGGLNTEAFF

len: 11
d_gene: .
j_gene: TRBJ2-7
abundance: .
v_gene: TRBV29-1
CDR3nt: TGCAGCGTTAACCCCCCATACGAGCAGTACTTC
CDR3aa: CSVNPPYEQYF

len: 16
d_gene: .
j_gene: TRBJ2-5
abundance: many
v_gene: TRBV12-3/TRBV12-4
CDR3nt: TGTGCCAGCAGTCCCCAAATCCGACAAATTCAAGAGACCCAGTACTTC
CDR3aa: CASSPQIRQIQETQYF

len: 13
d_gene: TRBD1
j_gene: TRBJ1-5
abundance: many
v_gene: TRBV30
CDR3nt: TGTGCCTTCTCTGACAGGGCGTATCAGCCCCAGCATTTT
CDR3aa: CAFSDRAYQPQHF

len: 13
d_gene: .
j_gene: TRBJ2-2
abundance: .
v_gene: TRBV7-9
CDR3nt: TGTGCCAGCAGCCCGGACCGCACCGGGGAGCTGTTTTTT
CDR3aa: CASSPDRTGELFF

len: 14
d_gene: .
j_gene: TRBJ1-1
abundance: few
v_gene: TRBV19
CDR3nt: TGTGCCAGTAGTATACGACAGTTAGGGACTGAAGCTTTCTTT
CDR3aa: CASSIRQLGTEAFF

len: 13
d_gene: .
j_gene: TRBJ1-1
abundance: few
v_gene: TRBV5-1
CDR3nt: TGCGCCAGCACACTGTCGAGGGGCACTGAAGCTTTCTTT
CDR3aa: CASTLSRGTEAFF

len: 13
d_gene: .
j_gene: TRBJ2-7
abundance: few
v_gene: TRBV5-1
CDR3nt: TGCGCCAGCAGCTTGGTTTCCGAATACGAGCAGTACTTC
CDR3aa: CASSLVSEYEQYF

len: 12
d_gene: .
j_gene: TRBJ1-2
abundance: few
v_gene: TRBV19
CDR3nt: TGTGCCAGTAGTTTCCAGAACTATGGCTACACCTTC
CDR3aa: CASSFQNYGYTF

len: 13
d_gene: .
j_gene: TRBJ2-2
abundance: few
v_gene: TRBV7-3
CDR3nt: TGTGCCAGCAGCCTGACTACTCCCGGGGAGCTGTTTTTT
CDR3aa: CASSLTTPGELFF

len: 12
d_gene: .
j_gene: TRBJ1-6
abundance: many
v_gene: TRBV10-1
CDR3nt: TGCGCCAGCAGTGACCCTGATTCACCCCTCCACTTT
CDR3aa: CASSDPDSPLHF

len: 15
d_gene: .
j_gene: TRBJ1-1
abundance: once
v_gene: TRBV27
CDR3nt: TGTGCCAGCAGTTTAAGGGCAGGTCGAGGGGCTGAAGCTTTCTTT
CDR3aa: CASSLRAGRGAEAFF

len: 13
d_gene: TRBD1
j_gene: TRBJ1-6
abundance: .
v_gene: TRBV19
CDR3nt: TGTGCCAGCTCCGGGACAGTTAATTCACCCCTCCACTTT
CDR3aa: CASSGTVNSPLHF

len: 14
d_gene: .
j_gene: TRBJ2-5
abundance: many
v_gene: TRBV11-2
CDR3nt: TGTGCCAGCAGCTTAGGGCCCGATCGAGAGACCCAGTACTTC
CDR3aa: CASSLGPDRETQYF

len: 15
d_gene: TRBD2
j_gene: TRBJ2-7
abundance: few
v_gene: TRBV3-1
CDR3nt: TGTGCCAGCAGCAACCAGGGACTAGTCTCCTACGAGCAGTACTTC
CDR3aa: CASSNQGLVSYEQYF

len: 15
d_gene: TRBD2
j_gene: TRBJ2-5
abundance: many
v_gene: TRBV12-3/TRBV12-4
CDR3nt: TGTGCCAGCAGTATCCACGGACTAGCGGAAGAGACCCAGTACTTC
CDR3aa: CASSIHGLAEETQYF

len: 12
d_gene: .
j_gene: TRBJ1-1
abundance: .
v_gene: TRBV5-4
CDR3nt: TGTGCCAGCAGCTTTAGTATCACTGAAGCTTTCTTT
CDR3aa: CASSFSITEAFF

len: 14
d_gene: TRBD2
j_gene: TRBJ2-7
abundance: many
v_gene: TRBV5-4
CDR3nt: TGTGCCAGCAGCGAAATCCTAGCGGAGGGCGAGCAGTACTTC
CDR3aa: CASSEILAEGEQYF

len: 14
d_gene: .
j_gene: TRBJ1-4
abundance: many
v_gene: TRBV2
CDR3nt: TGTGCCAGCTTTCATATTGCAACTAATGAAAAACTGTTTTTT
CDR3aa: CASFHIATNEKLFF

len: 15
d_gene: .
j_gene: TRBJ1-1
abundance: many
v_gene: TRBV15
CDR3nt: TGTGCCACCAGCAGAGATCTGACGGCGGTAAATGAAGCTTTCTTT
CDR3aa: CATSRDLTAVNEAFF

len: 14
d_gene: TRBD2
j_gene: TRBJ2-7
abundance: many
v_gene: TRBV20-1
CDR3nt: TGCAGTGCTAGAGGGGCTAGCGGCCCCTACGAGCAGTACTTC
CDR3aa: CSARGASGPYEQYF

len: 13
d_gene: .
j_gene: TRBJ1-1
abundance: few
v_gene: TRBV29-1
CDR3nt: TGCAGCGTTGAAGGTGGGATGAACACTGAAGCTTTCTTT
CDR3aa: CSVEGGMNTEAFF

len: 15
d_gene: .
j_gene: TRBJ2-2
abundance: .
v_gene: TRBV6-1
CDR3nt: TGTGCCAGCAGGACCGGGACGTGGGGGACCGGGGAGCTGTTTTTT
CDR3aa: CASRTGTWGTGELFF

len: 14
d_gene: .
j_gene: TRBJ2-7
abundance: many
v_gene: TRBV7-3
CDR3nt: TGTGCCAGCAGCCCCATGCTGGGGTCCCACGAGCAGTACTTC
CDR3aa: CASSPMLGSHEQYF

len: 17
d_gene: TRBD2
j_gene: TRBJ2-7
abundance: .
v_gene: TRBV18
CDR3nt: TGTGCCAGCTCACCATCGGCTAGCGGGAGGCTCTCCTACGAGCAGTACTTC
CDR3aa: CASSPSASGRLSYEQYF

len: 15
d_gene: TRBD1
j_gene: TRBJ1-5
abundance: many
v_gene: TRBV20-1
CDR3nt: TGCAGTGCTAGGAGGGACAGGGTTGAGAATCAGCCCCAGCATTTT
CDR3aa: CSARRDRVENQPQHF

len: 16
d_gene: .
j_gene: TRBJ1-5
abundance: few
v_gene: TRBV10-3
CDR3nt: TGTGCCATCAGTGAGATGTCAGTTTATAGCAATCAGCCCCAGCATTTT
CDR3aa: CAISEMSVYSNQPQHF

len: 15
d_gene: TRBD1
j_gene: TRBJ1-1
abundance: few
v_gene: TRBV19
CDR3nt: TGTGCCAGTAGTTATCGACAGGGTTGGAGCACTGAAGCTTTCTTT
CDR3aa: CASSYRQGWSTEAFF

len: 16
d_gene: .
j_gene: TRBJ2-2
abundance: many
v_gene: TRBV10-3
CDR3nt: TGTGCCATCAGTGCCCCGACAGGTTCGAACACCGGGGAGCTGTTTTTT
CDR3aa: CAISAPTGSNTGELFF

len: 14
d_gene: .
j_gene: TRBJ2-2
abundance: few
v_gene: TRBV5-5
CDR3nt: TGTGCCACCATGCAGGGTTGGGGCACCGGGGAGCTGTTTTTT
CDR3aa: CATMQGWGTGELFF

len: 17
d_gene: TRBD1
j_gene: TRBJ2-1
abundance: once
v_gene: TRBV5-5
CDR3nt: TGTGCCAGCAGTCCCATAGGGGGCGGTAGCTCCTACAATGAGCAGTTCTTC
CDR3aa: CASSPIGGGSSYNEQFF

len: 16
d_gene: TRBD1
j_gene: TRBJ1-2
abundance: many
v_gene: TRBV3-1
CDR3nt: TGTGCCAGCAGCCAAGGGTTCGGGACAGCTAACTATGGCTACACCTTC
CDR3aa: CASSQGFGTANYGYTF

len: 16
d_gene: .
j_gene: TRBJ1-3
abundance: many
v_gene: TRBV20-1
CDR3nt: TGCAGTGCTAGAGATTCCATCCTTAACTCTGGAAACACCATATATTTT
CDR3aa: CSARDSILNSGNTIYF

len: 14
d_gene: TRBD2
j_gene: TRBJ2-7
abundance: .
v_gene: TRBV4-1
CDR3nt: TGCGCCAGCAGCCAAACCGGGGGGGACTACGAGCAGTACTTC
CDR3aa: CASSQTGGDYEQYF

len: 14
d_gene: .
j_gene: TRBJ1-2
abundance: .
v_gene: TRBV3-1
CDR3nt: TGTGCCAGCAGCCCGGGACACCGTAACTATGGCTACACCTTC
CDR3aa: CASSPGHRNYGYTF

len: 15
d_gene: .
j_gene: TRBJ2-7
abundance: many
v_gene: TRBV28
CDR3nt: TGTGCCAGCAGTTTCGGCTTACAGGACTCCTACGAGCAGTACTTC
CDR3aa: CASSFGLQDSYEQYF

len: 15
d_gene: TRBD2
j_gene: TRBJ2-7
abundance: .
v_gene: TRBV20-1
CDR3nt: TGCAGTGCTAGAGATCTAGCGGGAGGCCCCTACGAGCAGTACTTC
CDR3aa: CSARDLAGGPYEQYF

len: 17
d_gene: TRBD1
j_gene: TRBJ1-6
abundance: few
v_gene: TRBV4-1
CDR3nt: TGCGCCAGCAGCCAACTGGGGACAGGGATTTATAATTCACCCCTCCACTTT
CDR3aa: CASSQLGTGIYNSPLHF

len: 14
d_gene: .
j_gene: TRBJ2-2
abundance: .
v_gene: TRBV10-3
CDR3nt: TGTGCCATCAGAGACAGGGAGGACACCGGGGAGCTGTTTTTT
CDR3aa: CAIRDREDTGELFF

len: 15
d_gene: .
j_gene: TRBJ1-1
abundance: .
v_gene: TRBV28
CDR3nt: TGTGCCAGCAGTTTATTGGTGGCAGGGAACACTGAAGCTTTCTTT
CDR3aa: CASSLLVAGNTEAFF

len: 14
d_gene: TRBD1
j_gene: TRBJ2-7
abundance: few
v_gene: TRBV2
CDR3nt: TGTGCCAGCAGTGAAAGACAGGGATCGGGCGAGCAGTACTTC
CDR3aa: CASSERQGSGEQYF

len: 13
d_gene: .
j_gene: TRBJ1-2
abundance: .
v_gene: TRBV10-3
CDR3nt: TGTGCCCCCAGCGTGGGGCCCAACTATGGCTACACCTTC
CDR3aa: CAPSVGPNYGYTF

len: 15
d_gene: .
j_gene: TRBJ1-1
abundance: many
v_gene: TRBV5-1
CDR3nt: TGCGCCAGCAGCTTGGCGGCGGATTTGAACACTGAAGCTTTCTTT
CDR3aa: CASSLAADLNTEAFF

len: 13
d_gene: TRBD2
j_gene: TRBJ2-5
abundance: many
v_gene: TRBV12-3/TRBV12-4
CDR3nt: TGTGCCAGCAGCCCAGAACCTAGCGGGCGTGAGTACTTC
CDR3aa: CASSPEPSGREYF

len: 14
d_gene: .
j_gene: TRBJ1-1
abundance: many
v_gene: TRBV7-8
CDR3nt: TGTGCCAGCATCGACCCGGGGGGGCTTACTGAAGCTTTCTTT
CDR3aa: CASIDPGGLTEAFF

len: 16
d_gene: TRBD2
j_gene: TRBJ2-5
abundance: .
v_gene: TRBV14
CDR3nt: TGTGCCAGCAGCCCCGGACTAGCGGGATGGCAAGAGACCCAGTACTTC
CDR3aa: CASSPGLAGWQETQYF

len: 14
d_gene: .
j_gene: TRBJ2-7
abundance: many
v_gene: TRBV28
CDR3nt: TGTGCCAGCAGTTTATTCTACAGGGACCACGAGCAGTACTTC
CDR3aa: CASSLFYRDHEQYF

len: 16
d_gene: TRBD2
j_gene: TRBJ2-7
abundance: many
v_gene: TRBV12-3/TRBV12-4
CDR3nt: TGTGCCAGCAGTTTAGGGCCGCGGGAGTACTCCTACGAGCAGTACTTC
CDR3aa: CASSLGPREYSYEQYF

len: 14
d_gene: TRBD2
j_gene: TRBJ2-7
abundance: .
v_gene: TRBV11-2
CDR3nt: TGTGCCAGCAGCTTAGTGGGGGGGGTCTACGAGCAGTACTTC
CDR3aa: CASSLVGGVYEQYF

len: 14
d_gene: .
j_gene: TRBJ2-2
abundance: few
v_gene: TRBV6-2/TRBV6-3
CDR3nt: TGTGCCAGCAGGCCCGGACCGAACACCGGGGAGCTGTTTTTT
CDR3aa: CASRPGPNTGELFF

len: 16
d_gene: .
j_gene: TRBJ1-6
abundance: many
v_gene: TRBV28
CDR3nt: TGTGCCAGCAGTTTAGCCGACATGGCGCGGAATTCACCCCTCCACTTT
CDR3aa: CASSLADMARNSPLHF

len: 16
d_gene: .
j_gene: TRBJ2-3
abundance: .
v_gene: TRBV2
CDR3nt: TGTGCCAGCAGTGTTTCTACTAGCCGTAGCACAGATACGCAGTATTTT
CDR3aa: CASSVSTSRSTDTQYF